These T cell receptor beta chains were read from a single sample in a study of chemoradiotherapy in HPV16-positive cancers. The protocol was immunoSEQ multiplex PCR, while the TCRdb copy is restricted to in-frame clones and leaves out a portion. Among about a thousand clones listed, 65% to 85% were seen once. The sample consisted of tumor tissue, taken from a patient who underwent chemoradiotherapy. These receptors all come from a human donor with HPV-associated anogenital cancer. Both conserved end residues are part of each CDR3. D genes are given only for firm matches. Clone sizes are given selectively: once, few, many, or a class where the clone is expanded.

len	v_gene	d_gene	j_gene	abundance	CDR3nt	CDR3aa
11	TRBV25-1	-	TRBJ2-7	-	TGTGCCAGCAGTGGGTCCTACGAGCAGTACTTC	CASSGSYEQYF
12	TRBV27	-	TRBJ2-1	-	TGTGCCAGCAGTTCAGGATACAATGAGCAGTTCTTC	CASSSGYNEQFF
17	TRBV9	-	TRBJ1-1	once	TGTGCCAGCAGCGTAGCTACGGGGGGAGGGGCGAACACTGAAGCTTTCTTT	CASSVATGGGANTEAFF
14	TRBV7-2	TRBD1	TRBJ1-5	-	TGTGCCAGCAGCATGGGACAGGGGAAACAGCCCCAGCATTTT	CASSMGQGKQPQHF
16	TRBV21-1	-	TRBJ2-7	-	TGTGCCAGCAGCGCTGAAGTGGGGACTAGAGCCTACGAGCAGTACTTC	CASSAEVGTRAYEQYF
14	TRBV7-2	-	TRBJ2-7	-	TGTGCCAGCGGAAGGGGGGAGACTTCCTACGAGCAGTACTTC	CASGRGETSYEQYF
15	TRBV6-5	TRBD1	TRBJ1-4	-	TGTGCCAGCAGTTACTCGGGACAGATTAATGAAAAACTGTTTTTT	CASSYSGQINEKLFF
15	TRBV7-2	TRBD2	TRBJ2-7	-	TGTGCCAGCAGCTTTGCTAGCGGGGGACCCTCGGAGCAGTACTTC	CASSFASGGPSEQYF
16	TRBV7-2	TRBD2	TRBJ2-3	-	TGTGCCACCAACCAACTAGCGGGGGGGATGGCAGATACGCAGTATTTT	CATNQLAGGMADTQYF
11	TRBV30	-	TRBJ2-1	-	TGTGCCTGGAGTGTAAGGGGCGAGCAGTTCTTC	CAWSVRGEQFF
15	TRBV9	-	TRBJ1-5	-	TGTGCCAGCAGCGTAGGAGGGGGGCAGAATCAGCCCCAGCATTTT	CASSVGGGQNQPQHF
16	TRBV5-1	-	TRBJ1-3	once	TGCGCCAGCAGCTTGGATGGGGGGGATTCTGGAAACACCATATATTTT	CASSLDGGDSGNTIYF
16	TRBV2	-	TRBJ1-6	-	TGTGCCAGCAGTGAAGTAGGGACTTACTATAATTCACCCCTCCACTTT	CASSEVGTYYNSPLHF
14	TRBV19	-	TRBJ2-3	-	TGTGCCAGTAGGTGGACAGTCATCACAGATACGCAGTATTTT	CASRWTVITDTQYF
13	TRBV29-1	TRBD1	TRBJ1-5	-	TGCAGCGCTGGGACAGGGGACAATCAGCCCCAGCATTTT	CSAGTGDNQPQHF
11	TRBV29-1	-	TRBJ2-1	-	TGCAGCGTTGATGTAACTCCTGAGCAGTTCTTC	CSVDVTPEQFF